Listed below are T cell receptor beta chains from one sample, sequenced in a study of T cell responses to AZD1222 COVID-19 vaccine. The protocol was immunoSEQ multiplex PCR, while the TCRdb copy is restricted to in-frame clones and leaves out a portion. This sample yields 100,000 or so clones, of which 90% are seen a single time; around 1.3% belongs to the top ten. This sample comprised peripheral blood, obtained on day 0 of AZD1222 vaccination. Receptors originate from an adult in good health. Both conserved end residues are part of each CDR3. A D gene is named only where the DNA matches it firmly. The listing skips clone size in some rows; elsewhere it reads once, few, many or a size class.

abundance: -; len: 15; j_gene: TRBJ1-1; d_gene: -; v_gene: TRBV7-9; CDR3aa: CASSDRGGMNTEAFF; CDR3nt: TGTGCCAGCAGCGATCGGGGGGGCATGAACACTGAAGCTTTCTTT
abundance: -; len: 14; j_gene: TRBJ1-6; d_gene: -; v_gene: TRBV5-8; CDR3aa: CASSPDPNNSPLHF; CDR3nt: TGTGCCAGCAGCCCGGACCCAAATAATTCACCCCTCCACTTT
abundance: -; len: 13; j_gene: TRBJ2-7; d_gene: -; v_gene: TRBV19; CDR3aa: CASSMNRGDEQYF; CDR3nt: TGTGCCAGTAGTATGAACCGAGGGGACGAGCAGTACTTC
abundance: -; len: 16; j_gene: TRBJ2-2; d_gene: TRBD1; v_gene: TRBV29-1; CDR3aa: CSVLGWTGTDTGELFF; CDR3nt: TGCAGCGTCCTTGGGTGGACAGGGACGGACACCGGGGAGCTGTTTTTT
abundance: -; len: 12; j_gene: TRBJ1-2; d_gene: -; v_gene: TRBV3-1/TRBV3-2; CDR3aa: CASSQGPYGYTF; CDR3nt: TGTGCCAGCAGCCAAGGACCCTATGGCTACACCTTC
abundance: -; len: 17; j_gene: TRBJ1-2; d_gene: TRBD1; v_gene: TRBV11-2; CDR3aa: CASSLDHGQGVNYGYTF; CDR3nt: TGTGCCAGCAGCTTAGATCACGGACAGGGAGTGAACTATGGCTACACCTTC
abundance: -; len: 16; j_gene: TRBJ1-2; d_gene: -; v_gene: TRBV21-1; CDR3aa: CASSNGARVRDYGYTF; CDR3nt: TGTGCCAGCAGCAATGGGGCCAGGGTGAGGGACTATGGCTACACCTTC
abundance: -; len: 13; j_gene: TRBJ1-2; d_gene: -; v_gene: TRBV3-1/TRBV3-2; CDR3aa: CASSQRSSGGYTF; CDR3nt: TGTGCCAGCAGCCAGCGGTCCTCCGGGGGCTACACCTTC
abundance: -; len: 16; j_gene: TRBJ1-1; d_gene: -; v_gene: TRBV2; CDR3aa: CASSEAGEGVDTEAFF; CDR3nt: TGTGCCAGCAGTGAAGCAGGGGAGGGGGTGGACACTGAAGCTTTCTTT
abundance: few; len: 16; j_gene: TRBJ1-2; d_gene: TRBD1; v_gene: TRBV14; CDR3aa: CASSQGWTGRIYGYTF; CDR3nt: TGTGCCAGCAGCCAAGGATGGACAGGGCGAATCTATGGCTACACCTTC
abundance: -; len: 14; j_gene: TRBJ1-1; d_gene: -; v_gene: TRBV7-9; CDR3aa: CASSLLAPEEEAFF; CDR3nt: TGTGCCAGCAGCTTATTGGCGCCAGAGGAGGAGGCTTTCTTT
abundance: -; len: 13; j_gene: TRBJ1-6; d_gene: -; v_gene: TRBV25-1; CDR3aa: CASSPRLDSPLHF; CDR3nt: TGTGCCAGCAGCCCTCGCCTGGACTCACCCCTCCACTTT
abundance: once; len: 16; j_gene: TRBJ1-1; d_gene: TRBD1; v_gene: TRBV28; CDR3aa: CASSLGRGLGNTEAFF; CDR3nt: TGTGCCAGCAGTTTAGGCAGGGGGCTTGGGAACACTGAAGCTTTCTTT
abundance: -; len: 16; j_gene: TRBJ1-1; d_gene: -; v_gene: TRBV30; CDR3aa: CAWSGRGKGLNTEAFF; CDR3nt: TGTGCCTGGAGTGGCAGGGGTAAGGGGTTGAACACTGAAGCTTTCTTT
abundance: -; len: 13; j_gene: TRBJ1-1; d_gene: -; v_gene: TRBV10-2; CDR3aa: CASSVQGGTEAFF; CDR3nt: TGCGCCAGCAGCGTGCAGGGAGGCACTGAAGCTTTCTTT
abundance: -; len: 15; j_gene: TRBJ1-6; d_gene: -; v_gene: TRBV6-5; CDR3aa: CASSYWPARGLPLHF; CDR3nt: TGTGCCAGCAGTTACTGGCCGGCAAGAGGGTTACCCCTCCACTTT
abundance: few; len: 14; j_gene: TRBJ1-1; d_gene: -; v_gene: TRBV19; CDR3aa: CASSIPGRSDEAFF; CDR3nt: TGTGCCAGTAGTATCCCCGGCAGGTCCGATGAAGCTTTCTTT
abundance: -; len: 16; j_gene: TRBJ2-6; d_gene: -; v_gene: TRBV18; CDR3aa: CASSLKVSSGANVLTF; CDR3nt: TGTGCCAGCTCACTCAAAGTTTCCTCTGGGGCCAACGTCCTGACTTTC
abundance: -; len: 15; j_gene: TRBJ2-2; d_gene: -; v_gene: TRBV5-1; CDR3aa: CASSLSQGSTGELFF; CDR3nt: TGCGCCAGCAGCTTAAGCCAGGGGAGCACCGGGGAGCTGTTTTTT
abundance: once; len: 14; j_gene: TRBJ1-2; d_gene: -; v_gene: TRBV28; CDR3aa: CASSSYRVLSGYTF; CDR3nt: TGTGCCAGCAGTTCATACAGGGTCTTGAGTGGCTACACCTTC
abundance: -; len: 15; j_gene: TRBJ1-5; d_gene: -; v_gene: TRBV9; CDR3aa: CASSQDPGQNQPQHF; CDR3nt: TGTGCCAGCAGCCAAGACCCGGGCCAAAATCAGCCCCAGCATTTT
abundance: -; len: 17; j_gene: TRBJ1-4; d_gene: -; v_gene: TRBV3-1/TRBV3-2; CDR3aa: CASSQDRLGVRNEKLFF; CDR3nt: TGTGCCAGCAGCCAAGATCGGCTGGGGGTCCGTAATGAAAAACTGTTTTTT
abundance: -; len: 15; j_gene: TRBJ2-5; d_gene: TRBD2; v_gene: TRBV24-1; CDR3aa: CATGGQRGGQETQYF; CDR3nt: TGTGCCACCGGCGGGCAGCGGGGGGGTCAAGAGACCCAGTACTTC
abundance: once; len: 15; j_gene: TRBJ1-4; d_gene: TRBD1; v_gene: TRBV30; CDR3aa: CAWSGGQPDGEKLFF; CDR3nt: TGTGCCTGGAGTGGGGGACAGCCGGATGGTGAAAAACTGTTTTTT
abundance: once; len: 15; j_gene: TRBJ2-1; d_gene: -; v_gene: TRBV11-2; CDR3aa: CASSLTDRVGGEQFF; CDR3nt: TGTGCCAGCAGCCTCACCGATAGAGTCGGGGGTGAGCAGTTCTTC
abundance: -; len: 14; j_gene: TRBJ1-2; d_gene: TRBD1; v_gene: TRBV6-5; CDR3aa: CASSTRTGAYGYTF; CDR3nt: TGTGCCAGCAGTACAAGGACAGGCGCCTATGGCTACACCTTC
abundance: -; len: 13; j_gene: TRBJ2-1; d_gene: -; v_gene: TRBV18; CDR3aa: CASSPQGREEQFF; CDR3nt: TGTGCCAGCTCACCGCAAGGACGGGAAGAGCAGTTCTTC
abundance: -; len: 13; j_gene: TRBJ2-7; d_gene: -; v_gene: TRBV30; CDR3aa: CAWSVRVDYEQYF; CDR3nt: TGTGCCTGGAGTGTAAGGGTGGACTACGAGCAGTACTTC
abundance: -; len: 13; j_gene: TRBJ1-2; d_gene: TRBD1; v_gene: TRBV27; CDR3aa: CASTPGTGYGYTF; CDR3nt: TGTGCCAGCACCCCCGGGACAGGCTATGGCTACACCTTC
abundance: -; len: 18; j_gene: TRBJ1-6; d_gene: TRBD1; v_gene: TRBV11-3; CDR3aa: CASSRRDRAFATNSPLHF; CDR3nt: TGTGCCAGCAGCCGCCGGGACAGGGCTTTCGCTACGAATTCACCCCTCCACTTT
abundance: -; len: 17; j_gene: TRBJ1-1; d_gene: -; v_gene: TRBV11-3; CDR3aa: CASKELRRGEILTEAFF; CDR3nt: TGTGCCAGCAAGGAACTTAGGCGGGGCGAAATATTAACTGAAGCTTTCTTT
abundance: -; len: 16; j_gene: TRBJ2-2; d_gene: -; v_gene: TRBV5-6; CDR3aa: CASSSGVGMTTGELFF; CDR3nt: TGTGCCAGCAGCTCAGGAGTAGGAATGACCACCGGGGAGCTGTTTTTT
abundance: -; len: 17; j_gene: TRBJ1-4; d_gene: -; v_gene: TRBV27; CDR3aa: CASSLIGGGATNEKLFF; CDR3nt: TGTGCCAGCAGCCTTATTGGAGGGGGGGCAACTAATGAAAAACTGTTTTTT
abundance: -; len: 14; j_gene: TRBJ1-5; d_gene: -; v_gene: TRBV30; CDR3aa: CAWNEVNSNQPQHF; CDR3nt: TGTGCCTGGAACGAGGTTAATAGCAATCAGCCCCAGCATTTT
abundance: -; len: 11; j_gene: TRBJ2-5; d_gene: -; v_gene: TRBV25-1; CDR3aa: CASSDMETQYF; CDR3nt: TGTGCCAGCAGTGATATGGAGACCCAGTACTTC
abundance: -; len: 15; j_gene: TRBJ1-1; d_gene: -; v_gene: TRBV5-6; CDR3aa: CASSLDPGLGTEAFF; CDR3nt: TGTGCCAGCAGCTTGGATCCGGGTTTGGGCACTGAAGCTTTCTTT
abundance: -; len: 15; j_gene: TRBJ2-7; d_gene: -; v_gene: TRBV7-9; CDR3aa: CASAKDRVEGREQYF; CDR3nt: TGTGCCAGCGCCAAAGACAGGGTCGAAGGGAGGGAGCAGTACTTC
abundance: -; len: 12; j_gene: TRBJ2-3; d_gene: -; v_gene: TRBV12-3/TRBV12-4; CDR3aa: CASISVTDTQYF; CDR3nt: TGTGCCAGCATTTCCGTCACAGATACGCAGTATTTT
abundance: -; len: 14; j_gene: TRBJ1-2; d_gene: -; v_gene: TRBV7-2; CDR3aa: CASSLGSTNYGYTF; CDR3nt: TGTGCCAGCAGCTTAGGCAGTACTAACTATGGCTACACCTTC
abundance: -; len: 16; j_gene: TRBJ1-1; d_gene: TRBD1; v_gene: TRBV5-1; CDR3aa: CASSLGQGTMNTEAFF; CDR3nt: TGCGCCAGCAGCTTGGGACAGGGGACTATGAACACTGAAGCTTTCTTT
abundance: -; len: 14; j_gene: TRBJ1-4; d_gene: TRBD1; v_gene: TRBV20-1; CDR3aa: CSASRQGKGEKLFF; CDR3nt: TGCAGTGCTAGTAGACAGGGGAAGGGGGAAAAACTGTTTTTT
abundance: -; len: 14; j_gene: TRBJ1-2; d_gene: -; v_gene: TRBV7-2; CDR3aa: CANRGQGLPGGYTF; CDR3nt: TGTGCCAACCGGGGCCAAGGCCTTCCTGGAGGCTACACCTTC
abundance: -; len: 13; j_gene: TRBJ1-6; d_gene: -; v_gene: TRBV11-2; CDR3aa: CASSLVQPSPLHF; CDR3nt: TGTGCCAGCAGCTTAGTCCAGCCTTCACCCCTCCACTTT
abundance: -; len: 13; j_gene: TRBJ2-5; d_gene: -; v_gene: TRBV27; CDR3aa: CASSFGLQETQYF; CDR3nt: TGTGCCAGCAGTTTCGGCCTGCAAGAGACCCAGTACTTC
abundance: -; len: 13; j_gene: TRBJ2-5; d_gene: -; v_gene: TRBV28; CDR3aa: CASHDETKETQYF; CDR3nt: TGTGCCAGCCACGACGAAACGAAAGAGACCCAGTACTTC
abundance: -; len: 16; j_gene: TRBJ1-5; d_gene: TRBD1; v_gene: TRBV27; CDR3aa: CASSAYRGRVDQPQHF; CDR3nt: TGTGCCAGCAGTGCCTACAGGGGAAGGGTAGATCAGCCCCAGCATTTT
abundance: -; len: 13; j_gene: TRBJ2-7; d_gene: -; v_gene: TRBV10-3; CDR3aa: CAISERLEYEQYF; CDR3nt: TGTGCCATCAGTGAAAGATTGGAGTACGAGCAGTACTTC
abundance: -; len: 15; j_gene: TRBJ1-4; d_gene: TRBD1; v_gene: TRBV4-2; CDR3aa: CASSPRTGDNEKLFF; CDR3nt: TGTGCCAGCAGCCCTCGGACAGGCGATAATGAAAAACTGTTTTTT
abundance: -; len: 15; j_gene: TRBJ2-2; d_gene: -; v_gene: TRBV5-6; CDR3aa: CASSGGRLNTGELFF; CDR3nt: TGTGCCAGCAGCGGGGGGCGGTTAAACACCGGGGAGCTGTTTTTT
abundance: -; len: 14; j_gene: TRBJ2-3; d_gene: -; v_gene: TRBV7-9; CDR3aa: CASSEGGGTDTQYF; CDR3nt: TGTGCCAGCAGCGAGGGGGGGGGCACAGATACGCAGTATTTT
abundance: -; len: 15; j_gene: TRBJ2-5; d_gene: -; v_gene: TRBV3-1/TRBV3-2; CDR3aa: CASSQNDPGGETQYF; CDR3nt: TGTGCCAGCAGCCAAAATGACCCTGGGGGAGAGACCCAGTACTTC
abundance: once; len: 14; j_gene: TRBJ1-6; d_gene: TRBD1; v_gene: TRBV7-9; CDR3aa: CASSLGTGNSPLHF; CDR3nt: TGTGCCAGCAGCTTGGGGACAGGAAATTCACCCCTCCACTTT
abundance: -; len: 11; j_gene: TRBJ1-1; d_gene: -; v_gene: TRBV2; CDR3aa: CASDGDTEAFF; CDR3nt: TGTGCCAGCGACGGTGACACTGAAGCTTTCTTT
abundance: once; len: 15; j_gene: TRBJ2-5; d_gene: -; v_gene: TRBV6-1; CDR3aa: CASSEQPTGRETQYF; CDR3nt: TGTGCCAGCAGTGAACAACCGACAGGGAGGGAGACCCAGTACTTC